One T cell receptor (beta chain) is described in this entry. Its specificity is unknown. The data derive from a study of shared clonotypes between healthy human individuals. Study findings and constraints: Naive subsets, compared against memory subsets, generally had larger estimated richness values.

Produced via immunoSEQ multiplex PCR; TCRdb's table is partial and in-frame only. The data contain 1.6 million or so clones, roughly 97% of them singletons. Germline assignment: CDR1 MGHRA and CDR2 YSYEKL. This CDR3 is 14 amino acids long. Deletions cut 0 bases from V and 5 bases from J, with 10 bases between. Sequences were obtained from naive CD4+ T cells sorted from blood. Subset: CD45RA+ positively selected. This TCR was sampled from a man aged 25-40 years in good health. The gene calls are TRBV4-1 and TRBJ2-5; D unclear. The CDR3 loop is CASSQEGQAETQYF. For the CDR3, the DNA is TGCGCCAGCAGCCAAGAAGGGCAGGCGGAGACCCAGTACTTC.